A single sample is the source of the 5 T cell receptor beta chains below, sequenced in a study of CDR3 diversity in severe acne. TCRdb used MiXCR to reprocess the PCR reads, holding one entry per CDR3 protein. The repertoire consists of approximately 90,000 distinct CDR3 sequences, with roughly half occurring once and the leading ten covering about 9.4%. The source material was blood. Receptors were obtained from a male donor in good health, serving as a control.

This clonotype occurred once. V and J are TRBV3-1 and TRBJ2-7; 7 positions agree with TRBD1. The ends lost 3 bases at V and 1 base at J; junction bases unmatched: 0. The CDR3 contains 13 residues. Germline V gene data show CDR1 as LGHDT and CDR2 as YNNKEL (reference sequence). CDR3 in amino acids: CASSQGQSYEQYF. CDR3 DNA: TGTGCCAGCAGCCAGGGACAGTCCTACGAGCAGTACTTC.

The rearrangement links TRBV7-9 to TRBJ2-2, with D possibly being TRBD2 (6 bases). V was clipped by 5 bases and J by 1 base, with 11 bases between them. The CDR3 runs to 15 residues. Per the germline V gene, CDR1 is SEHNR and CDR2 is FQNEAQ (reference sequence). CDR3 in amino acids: CASSPPAGNTGELFF. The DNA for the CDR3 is TGTGCCAGCAGCCCGCCAGCGGGGAACACCGGGGAGCTGTTTTTT.

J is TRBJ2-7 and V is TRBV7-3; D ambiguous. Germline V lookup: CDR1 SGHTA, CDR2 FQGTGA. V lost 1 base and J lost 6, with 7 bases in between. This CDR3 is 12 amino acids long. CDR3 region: CASSLNGVEQYF. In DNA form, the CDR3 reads TGTGCCAGCAGCTTAAATGGGGTCGAGCAGTACTTC.

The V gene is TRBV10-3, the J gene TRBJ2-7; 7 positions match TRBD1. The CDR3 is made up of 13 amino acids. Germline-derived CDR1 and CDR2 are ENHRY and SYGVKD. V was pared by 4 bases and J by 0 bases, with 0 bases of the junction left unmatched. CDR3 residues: CAISGQGSYEQYF. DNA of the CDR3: TGTGCCATCAGTGGACAGGGCTCCTACGAGCAGTACTTC.

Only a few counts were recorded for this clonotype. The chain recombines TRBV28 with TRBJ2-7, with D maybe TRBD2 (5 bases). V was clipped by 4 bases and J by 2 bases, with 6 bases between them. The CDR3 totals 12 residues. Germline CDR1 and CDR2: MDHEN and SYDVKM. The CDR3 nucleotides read TGTGCCAGCAGTTCCGGGACCTACGAGCAGTACTTC. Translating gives CASSSGTYEQYF.